This T cell receptor (beta chain) comes out of a study of Ad26.COV2.S vaccination and SARS-CoV-2 variants. Study overall: Intramuscularly, Ad26.COV2.S was given either once or twice, 56 days apart. Points from the study as a whole: The placebo group had lower spike-specific TCR breadth than the vaccine recipients did. There was reportedly substantial breadth in spike-specific CD8+ and CD4+ T cell responses after vaccination. Vaccinated and placebo-treated recipients had similar non-spike TCR breadth.

Described treatment: around 19 received Ad26.COV2.S at low or high dose, single or two shots; a few received placebo; per-sample allocation not given. Material that was analyzed had been drawn on day 63 after the first vaccine or placebo injection. Libraries were prepared by immunoSEQ multiplex PCR; TCRdb keeps only in-frame clonotypes and omits some of them. The data contain about 350,000 clones, around 89% of them singletons. Concerning this clone: Its specificity is unknown.

From germline, CDR1 is MNHEY and CDR2 SVGAGI. The CDR3 length is 14 residues. The ends lost 8 bases at V and 6 bases at J; junction bases unmatched: 9. Sequencing was performed on peripheral blood, taken in a trial of Ad26.COV2.S vaccine versus placebo. The chain has TRBV6-5 and TRBJ2-1; 8 bases line up with TRBD2. The sequence was obtained from a person between 18 and 65 years old who received the Ad26.COV2.S COVID-19 vaccine or a placebo. DNA for the CDR3: TGTGCCAGCCTATTACGCGGGGGGCGCAATGAGCAGTTCTTC. Amino acids: CASLLRGGRNEQFF.